Shown below are 10 T cell receptor beta chains from a single sample sequenced in a study of regulatory T cells in long-lasting Graves disease. Time point given: newly diagnosed GD, antithyroid drugs for less than 3 months. Generation of the TCR library employed RNA extracted from PBMCs. Researchers made TCR beta libraries by using iRepertoire HTBI primers and running Arm-PCR on CDR3 regions. Each CDR3 protein is one row after TCRdb ran MiXCR on the multiplex PCR reads. The table has about 440,000 distinct CDR3 sequences, about 15% seen once. This same sample was also part of a study on T cells in Graves' hyperthyroidism and ophthalmopathy.

Specimen: peripheral blood mononuclear cells (PBMCs), collected at new diagnosis, from a patient treated with antithyroid drugs. The receptors were sampled from a woman aged 30 to 39 with Graves disease.

The V gene is TRBV28, the J gene TRBJ2-3; the match to TRBD2 covers 7 bases. The CDR3 spans 13 residues. The germline V gene has CDR1 MDHEN and CDR2 SYDVKM. V gave up 9 bases and J gave up 6 bases; unmatched junction bases: 9. DNA of the CDR3: TGTGCCAGTCGGGACTACCTTTCGGATACGCAGTATTTT. Its protein product is CASRDYLSDTQYF.

This chain links TRBV3-1 with TRBJ2-5; D remains ambiguous. Germline V gene lookup returns CDR1 LGHDT and CDR2 YNNKEL (reference sequence). The CDR3 spans 12 residues. V was trimmed by 3 bases and J by 4 bases, leaving 6 bases between them. DNA of the CDR3: TGTGCCAGCAGCCATGCATTAGAGACCCAGTACTTC. Protein: CASSHALETQYF.

This clonotype was counted at least ten times. CDR3 sequence: CASSPDGTAQETQYF. The CDR3 DNA is TGTGCCAGTAGTCCGGACGGGACAGCCCAAGAGACCCAGTACTTC. The chain couples TRBV19 to TRBJ2-5, with 7 bases matching TRBD1. Germline CDR1 is LNHDA and CDR2 is SQIVND (reference sequence). This CDR3 has 15 amino acids. Trimming cost V 5 bases and J 1 base; bases outside gene matches: 7.

The J gene is TRBJ2-3, the V gene TRBV10-2; 11 nucleotides line up with TRBD2. Germline V gives CDR1 WSHSY, CDR2 SAAADI. The J segment lost 2 bases and the V segment lost 6 bases, leaving 4 bases of the junction unmatched. The CDR3 has 15 amino acids. CDR3 amino acids: CASSLTSGTTDTQYF. The DNA of the CDR3 is TGCGCCAGCAGCCTGACTAGCGGGACCACAGATACGCAGTATTTT.

This clonotype was counted at least ten times. The rearrangement joins TRBV5-1 to TRBJ2-1; 14 bases map to TRBD2. The CDR3 loop spans 13 amino acids. Trimming cost V 8 bases and J 9 bases; bases outside gene matches: 4. Per germline, CDR1 SGHRS and CDR2 YFSETQ. The CDR3 here is CASTGLAGGEQFF. CDR3 sequence (DNA): TGCGCCAGTACCGGACTAGCGGGGGGTGAGCAGTTCTTC. Full variable domain (missing parts from reference TRBV5-1 and TRBJ2-1): KAGVTQTPRYLIKTRGQQVTLSCSPISGHRSVSWYQQTPGQGLQFLFEYFSETQRNKGNFPGRFSGRQFSNSRSEMNVSTLELGDSALYLCASTGLAGGEQFFGPGTRLTVL.

This clonotype was picked up many times. V is TRBV3-1 and J is TRBJ2-7; D is possibly TRBD1 (6 bases). The V gene's germline CDR1 is LGHDT and CDR2 YNNKEL (reference sequence). The CDR3 loop spans 16 amino acids. V was pared by 5 bases and J by 5 bases, with 22 bases between. The CDR3 loop reads CASSGFPRGASDEQYF. Here the CDR3 DNA reads TGTGCCAGCAGCGGCTTCCCCAGGGGCGCCAGCGACGAGCAGTACTTC.

This clonotype was seen more than once but under ten times. The chain recombines TRBV4-1 with TRBJ1-4; no reliable D call. Per the germline V gene, CDR1 is MGHRA and CDR2 is YSYEKL. The CDR3 runs 13 residues. Trimming left V 5 bases short and J 4 bases short, with 8 bases between. The CDR3 DNA is TGCGCCAGCAGCTCTCCGGTTAATGAAAAACTGTTTTTT. It is translated as CASSSPVNEKLFF.

The gene calls are TRBV12-3 or TRBV12-4 and TRBJ1-3; no clear D. Trimming left V 6 bases short and J 4 bases short, with 7 bases between. The CDR3 sequence is 12 residues long. CDR3 protein: CASRKTGNTIYF. CDR3 DNA: TGTGCCAGCAGAAAAACCGGAAACACCATATATTTT.

Regarding this clonotype: With a much larger clone just one base away, this may be a read error. The rearrangement joins TRBV28 to TRBJ2-1; 9 bases fit TRBD2. With V trimmed by 11 bases and J by 7 bases, 12 bases remained unmatched. CDR3 length equals 14 residues. Germline V CDR1 and CDR2: MDHEN, SYDVKM. The CDR3 DNA sequence: TGTGCCCGCATCGGGGCTAGCGGGAATAATGAGCAGTTCTTC. Its protein product is CARIGASGNNEQFF.

The sample holds many counts of this clonotype. The chain couples TRBV11-2 to TRBJ2-3; D is ambiguous. Germline V gene data show CDR1 as SGHAT and CDR2 as FQNNGV. This CDR3 region has 17 residues. The ends were cut back, 6 bases at V and 4 bases at J, with 23 bases in the middle. CDR3 amino acids: CASSQALTILRADTQYF. The CDR3 nucleotides are TGTGCCAGCAGTCAAGCCCTCACGATTCTAAGGGCAGATACGCAGTATTTT. Full variable domain (remainder filled in from reference TRBV11-2 and TRBJ2-3): EAGVAQSPRYKIIEKRQSVAFWCNPISGHATLYWYQQILGQGPKLLIQFQNNGVVDDSQLPKDRFSAERLKGVDSTLKIQPAKLEDSAVYLCASSQALTILRADTQYFGPGTRLTVL.